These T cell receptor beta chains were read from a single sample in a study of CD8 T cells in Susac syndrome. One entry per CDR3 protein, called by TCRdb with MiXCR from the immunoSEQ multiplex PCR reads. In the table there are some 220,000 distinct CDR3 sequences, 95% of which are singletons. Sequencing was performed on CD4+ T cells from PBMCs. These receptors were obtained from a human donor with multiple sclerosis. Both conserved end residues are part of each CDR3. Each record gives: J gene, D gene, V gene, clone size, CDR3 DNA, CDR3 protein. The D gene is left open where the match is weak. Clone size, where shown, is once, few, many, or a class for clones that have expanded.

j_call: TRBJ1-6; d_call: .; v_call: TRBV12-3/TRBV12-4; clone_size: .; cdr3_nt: TGTGCCAGCAGTTTATTGTTGACACCCCTCCACTTT; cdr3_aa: CASSLLLTPLHF
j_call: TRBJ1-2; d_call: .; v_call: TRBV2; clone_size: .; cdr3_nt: TGTGCCAGCAGTGAACTTGCAGGGCCCTATGGCTACACCTTC; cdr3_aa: CASSELAGPYGYTF
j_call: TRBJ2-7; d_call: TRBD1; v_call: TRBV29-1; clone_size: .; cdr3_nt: TGCAGCGTTAAAGGACAGGAGAAAACCTACGAGCAGTACTTC; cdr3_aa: CSVKGQEKTYEQYF
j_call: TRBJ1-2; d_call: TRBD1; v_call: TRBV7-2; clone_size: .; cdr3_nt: TGTTTGGGCAGGGGGATCCGTGGCTACACCTTC; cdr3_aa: CLGRGIRGYTF
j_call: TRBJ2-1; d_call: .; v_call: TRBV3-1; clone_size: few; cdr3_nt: TGTGCCAGCAGCCAAGGCTCCAATGAGCAGTTCTTC; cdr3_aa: CASSQGSNEQFF
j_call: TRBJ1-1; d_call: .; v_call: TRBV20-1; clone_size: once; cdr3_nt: TGCAGTGCCTATGACAGGAGATCGTCTGAAGCTTTCTTT; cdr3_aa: CSAYDRRSSEAFF
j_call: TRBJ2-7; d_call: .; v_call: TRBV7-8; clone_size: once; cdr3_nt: TGTGCCAGCAGCTCGCGTCCTTTCTACGAGCAGTACTTC; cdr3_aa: CASSSRPFYEQYF
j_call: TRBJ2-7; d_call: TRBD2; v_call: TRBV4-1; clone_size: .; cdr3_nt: TGCGCCAGCAGCCAAATAGGACTAGCGGGATACGAGCAGTACTTC; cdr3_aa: CASSQIGLAGYEQYF
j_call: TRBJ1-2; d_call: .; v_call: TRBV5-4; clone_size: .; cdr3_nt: TGTGCCAGCAGCCTACAGGCTAACTATGGCTACACCTTC; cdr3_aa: CASSLQANYGYTF
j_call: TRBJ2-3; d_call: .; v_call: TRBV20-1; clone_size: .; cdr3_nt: TGCAGTGCTAAGGCCTGGATCAGCACAGATACGCAGTATTTT; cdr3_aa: CSAKAWISTDTQYF
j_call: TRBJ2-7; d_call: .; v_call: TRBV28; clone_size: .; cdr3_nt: TGTGCCAGCACCCCAGGAGGGGGGTCTCAGAACTTC; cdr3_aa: CASTPGGGSQNF
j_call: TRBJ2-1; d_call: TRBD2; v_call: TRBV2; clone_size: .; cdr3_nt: TGTGCCAGGTCGGGACTAGCCAACAATGAGCAGTTCTTC; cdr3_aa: CARSGLANNEQFF
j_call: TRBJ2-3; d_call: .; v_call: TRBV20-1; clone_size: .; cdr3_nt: TGCAGTGCTAGAGACCTACAACGAAATACGCAGTATTTT; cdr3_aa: CSARDLQRNTQYF
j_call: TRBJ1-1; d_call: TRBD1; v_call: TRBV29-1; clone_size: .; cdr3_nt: TGCAGCTGGACTGACAGGGGCCTTGAAGCTTTCTTT; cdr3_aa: CSWTDRGLEAFF
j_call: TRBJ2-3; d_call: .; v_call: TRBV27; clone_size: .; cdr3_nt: TGTGCCAGCAGTCCGGGGACCCGTAGCCCAGATACGCAGTATTTT; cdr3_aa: CASSPGTRSPDTQYF
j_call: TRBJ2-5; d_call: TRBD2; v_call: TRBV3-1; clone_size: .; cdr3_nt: TGTGCCAGCAGCCAAGATTTGACTAGCTCCCAAGAGACCCAGTACTTC; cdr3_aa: CASSQDLTSSQETQYF
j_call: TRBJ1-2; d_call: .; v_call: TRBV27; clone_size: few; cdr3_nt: TGTGCCAGCAGTCATGGAGGGCTGGGCTATGGCTACACCTTC; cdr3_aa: CASSHGGLGYGYTF
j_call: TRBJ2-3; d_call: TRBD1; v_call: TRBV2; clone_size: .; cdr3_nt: TGTGCCAGCAGATCGGACAGGGGGACGCAGTATTTT; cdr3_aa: CASRSDRGTQYF
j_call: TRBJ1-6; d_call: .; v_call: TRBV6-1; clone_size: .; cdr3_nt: TGTGCCAGCATACGGCGGGAGGGCTCCTATAATTCACCCCTCCACTTT; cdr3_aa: CASIRREGSYNSPLHF
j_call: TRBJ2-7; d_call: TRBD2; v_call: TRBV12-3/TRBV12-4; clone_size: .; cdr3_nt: TGTGCCAGCAGTCCGAGCGGGAGGGTCTACGAGCAGTACTTC; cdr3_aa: CASSPSGRVYEQYF
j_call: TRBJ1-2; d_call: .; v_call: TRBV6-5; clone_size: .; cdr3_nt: TGTGCCAGCCGATTTGAGGGTGGCTACACCTTC; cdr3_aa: CASRFEGGYTF
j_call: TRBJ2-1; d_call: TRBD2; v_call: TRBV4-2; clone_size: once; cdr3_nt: TGTGCCAGCAGCCAAGATGTGATTGGACTAGGGGACAATGAGCAGTTCTTC; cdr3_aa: CASSQDVIGLGDNEQFF
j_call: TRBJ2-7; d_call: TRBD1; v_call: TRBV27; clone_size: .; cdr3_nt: TGTGCCAGCAGTTCAGGGACAGGGTTCTCCTACGAGCAGTACTTC; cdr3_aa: CASSSGTGFSYEQYF
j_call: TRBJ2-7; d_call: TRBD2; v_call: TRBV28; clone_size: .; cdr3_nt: TGTGCCAGCAGACTTTACACCGGGACTAGATGGGGGGAGCAGTACTTC; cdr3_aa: CASRLYTGTRWGEQYF
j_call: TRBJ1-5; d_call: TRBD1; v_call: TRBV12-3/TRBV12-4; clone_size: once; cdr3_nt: TGTGCCAGCAGCCGTTCAACAGGGGTCGACCAGCCCCAGCATTTT; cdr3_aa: CASSRSTGVDQPQHF
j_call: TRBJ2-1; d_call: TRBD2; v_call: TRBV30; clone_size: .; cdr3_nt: TGTGCCTGGAGTGTTGGGACTAGCGTATACAATGAGCAGTTCTTC; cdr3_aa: CAWSVGTSVYNEQFF
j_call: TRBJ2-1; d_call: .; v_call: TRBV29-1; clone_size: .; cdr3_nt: TGCAGCGTATCGAGGACTCTTTCATCCAATGAGCAGTTCTTC; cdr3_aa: CSVSRTLSSNEQFF
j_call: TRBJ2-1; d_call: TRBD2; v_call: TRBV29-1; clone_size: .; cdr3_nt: TGCAGCGTTGAGGGACTAGCGGCCTACAATGAGCAGTTCTTC; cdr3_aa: CSVEGLAAYNEQFF
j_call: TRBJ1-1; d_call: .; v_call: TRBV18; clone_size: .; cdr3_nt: TGTGCCAGCTCACCCTCAATGGGGGCTGAAGCTTTCTTT; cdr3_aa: CASSPSMGAEAFF
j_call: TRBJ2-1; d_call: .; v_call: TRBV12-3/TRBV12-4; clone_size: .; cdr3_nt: TGTGCCAGCAGTTTAGCCCCGGGCTCCTACAATGAGCAGTTCTTC; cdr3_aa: CASSLAPGSYNEQFF
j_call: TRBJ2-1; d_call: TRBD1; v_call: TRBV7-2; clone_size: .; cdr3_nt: TGTGCCAGCAGCGGGAGGACAGGGGGCATTGAGCAGTTCTTC; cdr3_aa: CASSGRTGGIEQFF
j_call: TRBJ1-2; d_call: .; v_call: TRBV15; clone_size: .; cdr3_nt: TGTGCCACCAGCAGAGATCGAGTCAGCTGGTATGGCTACACCTTC; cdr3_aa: CATSRDRVSWYGYTF
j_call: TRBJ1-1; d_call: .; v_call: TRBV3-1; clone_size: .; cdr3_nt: TGTGCCAGCAGCGCCAGGGGCAGTAACACTGAAGCTTTCTTT; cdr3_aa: CASSARGSNTEAFF
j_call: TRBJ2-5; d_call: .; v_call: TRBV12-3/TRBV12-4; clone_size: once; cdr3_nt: TGTGCCAGCAGCCCACAGATCTACCAAGAGACCCAGTACTTC; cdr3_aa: CASSPQIYQETQYF
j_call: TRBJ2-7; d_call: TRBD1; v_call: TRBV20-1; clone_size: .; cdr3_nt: TGCAGTGCTTCGGGACAGGGGGTTAACGAGCAGTACTTC; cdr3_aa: CSASGQGVNEQYF
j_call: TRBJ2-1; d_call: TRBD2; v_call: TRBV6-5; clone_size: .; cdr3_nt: TGTGCCAGCAGTTTGGGACTAGCGGGCAAAAACAATGAGCAGTTCTTC; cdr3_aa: CASSLGLAGKNNEQFF
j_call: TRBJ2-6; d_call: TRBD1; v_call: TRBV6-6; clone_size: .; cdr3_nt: TGTGCCAGCAACCTACAGGGGTTTGTGGGGGCCAACGTCCTGACTTTC; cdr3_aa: CASNLQGFVGANVLTF
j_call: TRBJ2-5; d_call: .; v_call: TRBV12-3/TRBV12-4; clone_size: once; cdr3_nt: TGTGCCAGCAGTATTGAACCCAGGGGCGCCGGGGAGACCCAGTACTTC; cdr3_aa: CASSIEPRGAGETQYF
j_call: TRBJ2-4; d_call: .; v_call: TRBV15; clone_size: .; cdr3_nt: TGTGCCACCAGCAGAGATCGGTCGGTTGTTTTGGACATTCAGTACTTC; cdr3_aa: CATSRDRSVVLDIQYF
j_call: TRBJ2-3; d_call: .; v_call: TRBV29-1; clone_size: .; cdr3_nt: TGCAGCGTTGAAGAAGTATGGCAGTCCACAGATACGCAGTATTTT; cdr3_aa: CSVEEVWQSTDTQYF